A single sample gave rise to the 25 T cell receptor beta chains below, sequenced in a study of shared clonotypes between healthy human individuals. CD45RO negativity and positive selection for CCR7 defined naive CD8 cells, a population that excluded terminally differentiated effector memory CD45RA+ cells. Method: immunoSEQ multiplex PCR; TCRdb's copy keeps in-frame clones and lacks some. Altogether 2 million or so clones are present, roughly 95% being singletons, with the ten largest covering 0.9% to 1.3%. Sequencing used naive CD8+ T cells sorted from blood. These receptors were obtained from a man aged 18 to 30 in good health.

The chain employs TRBV29-1 and TRBJ2-1; D is possibly TRBD1 or TRBD2 (5 bases each). The V and J ends lost 2 bases and 0 bases respectively, with 11 bases between them. Germline assignment: CDR1 SQVTM and CDR2 ANQGSEA. The CDR3 covers 15 residues. The CDR3 spells CSVERGGSSYNEQFF. For the CDR3, the DNA is TGCAGCGTTGAACGGGGCGGAAGCTCCTACAATGAGCAGTTCTTC.

The V gene is TRBV30, the J gene TRBJ1-5; 7 positions agree with TRBD1. The CDR3 extends over 15 amino acids. Germline V gene data show CDR1 as GTSNPN and CDR2 as SVGIG (reference sequence). With 2 bases clipped from V and 1 base from J, the junction kept 5 bases outside the gene matches. In DNA, the CDR3 is TGTGCCTGGAGTACGGGGACAGCGAGCAATCAGCCCCAGCATTTT. Translation: CAWSTGTASNQPQHF.

The chain has TRBV6-5 and TRBJ1-2; D uncertain. CDR1 is MNHEY, CDR2 SVGAGI, per germline. The CDR3 is 15 amino acids. V lost 8 bases to trimming and J lost 6 bases, with 22 bases between them. Here the CDR3 DNA reads TGTGCCAGCCGTATTAGGGCGGGGAATGGAGATGGCTACACCTTC. Translating it yields CASRIRAGNGDGYTF.

The V and J genes are TRBV2 and TRBJ2-1; 9 bases agree with TRBD2. Per germline, CDR1 SNHLY and CDR2 FYNNEI. This CDR3 region has 17 residues. The V and J ends lost 6 bases and 7 bases, in that order; junction bases with no gene match: 16. The CDR3 sequence is CASSQSQIAGELNEQFF. Here the CDR3 DNA reads TGTGCCAGCAGCCAGTCTCAGATAGCGGGAGAATTGAATGAGCAGTTCTTC.

The chain carries TRBV7-9 and TRBJ2-1, with D possibly being TRBD2 (5 bases). Trimming cost V 5 bases and J 3 bases, with 11 bases left between them. The CDR3 is made up of 14 amino acids. The germline CDR1 and CDR2 sequences are SEHNR and FQNEAQ (reference sequence). In nucleotides, the CDR3 is TGTGCCAGCAGCACGAGCGGAGTCTACAATGAGCAGTTCTTC. Its translation is CASSTSGVYNEQFF.

This sequence joins TRBV15 and TRBJ1-1, with no clear D. The CDR3 is 15 amino acids. The germline gives CDR1 LNHNV, CDR2 YYDKDF (reference sequence). Trimming removed 0 bases at V and 5 bases at J, with 13 bases between. CDR3 sequence (DNA): TGTGCCACCAGCAGAGATCTTCCTCTACAAACTGAAGCTTTCTTT. This translates into CATSRDLPLQTEAFF.

The rearrangement uses TRBV4-1 and TRBJ1-4, with D perhaps matching TRBD1 (5 bases). CDR3 size: 15 residues. The V end lost 0 bases, the J end lost 8 bases, and 13 bases lay between the germline ends. Germline V CDR1 and CDR2: MGHRA, YSYEKL. The CDR3 DNA follows: TGCGCCAGCAGCCAAGATCCGGGGGGTTTCGAAAAACTGTTTTTT. It is translated as CASSQDPGGFEKLFF.

This chain connects TRBV27 to TRBJ1-6; the match to TRBD1 covers 8 bases. J gave up 6 bases and V 9 bases, and 19 bases lay outside the gene matches. This CDR3 is 18 amino acids long. Germline CDR1 MNHEY, CDR2 SMNVEV (reference sequence). CDR3 protein: CASASTYRQGAANSPLHF. The CDR3 nucleotides are TGTGCCAGTGCCTCGACATACCGTCAGGGGGCGGCTAATTCACCCCTCCACTTT.

The J gene is TRBJ2-3, the V gene TRBV7-9; D perhaps matches TRBD2 (6 bases). The CDR3 is 14 residues long. V was pared by 5 bases and J by 4 bases, with 13 bases between. CDR1 and CDR2 from the germline V gene are SEHNR and FQNEAQ (reference sequence). CDR3 in amino acids: CASSRTGTPDTQYF. The CDR3, as DNA: TGTGCCAGCAGCCGAACTGGGACTCCAGATACGCAGTATTTT.

CDR3 loop: CASGRAPLSGANVLTF. CDR3 bases: TGTGCCAGCGGACGGGCCCCGCTCTCTGGGGCCAACGTCCTGACTTTC. The rearrangement uses TRBV7-2 and TRBJ2-6; D is uncertain. This CDR3 spans 16 amino acids. Germline values: CDR1 SGHTA, CDR2 FQGNSA. The V and J ends lost 8 bases and 0 bases respectively, with 14 bases between them. The full variable domain, completed using reference TRBV7-2 and TRBJ2-6, is GAGVSQSPSNKVTEKGKDVELRCDPISGHTALYWYRQSLGQGLEFLIYFQGNSAPDKSGLPSDRFSAERTGGSVSTLTIQRTQQEDSAVYLCASGRAPLSGANVLTFGAGSRLTVL.

The chain recombines TRBV9 with TRBJ2-2; TRBD1 agrees at 9 bases. With 3 bases clipped from V and 7 bases from J, the junction kept 10 bases outside the gene matches. CDR1 SGDLS and CDR2 YYNGEE come from the germline V gene. This CDR3 is built from 16 residues. The CDR3, as DNA: TGTGCCAGCAGCGCACCCGGGACAGGGATTCACGGGGAGCTGTTTTTT. Its protein is CASSAPGTGIHGELFF.

This chain's CDR3 is CASSPTYGANTGELFF. For the CDR3, the DNA is TGTGCCAGCAGTCCTACTTACGGCGCGAACACCGGGGAGCTGTTTTTT. The chain uses TRBV11-3 and TRBJ2-2, with no clear D. Germline CDR1 and CDR2: SGHNT and YENEEA. Trimming took 6 bases from V and 0 from J, leaving 14 bases between them. The CDR3 runs to 16 residues. Looking up the rest from reference TRBV11-3 and TRBJ2-2 gives the full variable domain: EAGVVQSPRYKIIEKKQPVAFWCNPISGHNTLYWYLQNLGQGPELLIRYENEEAVDDSQLPKDRFSAERLKGVDSTLKIQPAELGDSAVYLCASSPTYGANTGELFFGEGSRLTVL.

This chain connects TRBV9 to TRBJ1-1; D remains unclear. Germline V lookup: CDR1 SGDLS, CDR2 YYNGEE. V lost 3 bases and J lost 3, with 21 bases in between. The CDR3 has 17 amino acids. The DNA of the CDR3 is TGTGCCAGCAGCGCCCCCCTTGGAAGCGTCGGGGACACTGAAGCTTTCTTT. It is translated as CASSAPLGSVGDTEAFF. Using reference TRBV9 and TRBJ1-1 for the parts outside the CDR3, the full variable domain is DSGVTQTPKHLITATGQRVTLRCSPRSGDLSVYWYQQSLDQGLQFLIQYYNGEERAKGNILERFSAQQFPDLHSELNLSSLELGDSALYFCASSAPLGSVGDTEAFFGQGTRLTVV.

The J gene is TRBJ1-4, the V gene TRBV30, with unresolved D. The CDR3 extends over 13 amino acids. The V gene's germline CDR1 is GTSNPN and CDR2 SVGIG (reference sequence). Trimming pared 4 bases from V and 7 bases from J, leaving 13 bases between. CDR3: CAWTGRPIEKLFF. The CDR3 DNA reads as TGTGCCTGGACGGGCAGGCCGATTGAAAAACTGTTTTTT.

The V and J genes are TRBV27 and TRBJ1-6; weak D call: TRBD1 (5 bases). The V and J ends lost 4 bases and 8 bases respectively, with 15 bases between them. CDR1 and CDR2 (germline): MNHEY, SMNVEV (reference sequence). The length of the CDR3 is 15 residues. The CDR3 DNA follows: TGTGCCAGCAGTTATATAGGGGATAGGGATTCACCCCTCCACTTT. It codes for CASSYIGDRDSPLHF.

V and J are TRBV9 and TRBJ1-6; D is perhaps TRBD1 (6 bases). V was clipped by 0 bases and J by 5 bases, with 9 bases between them. The CDR3 is 15 amino acids. The germline V gene has CDR1 SGDLS and CDR2 YYNGEE. CDR3 sequence: CASSVAGANNSPLHF. CDR3 coding DNA: TGTGCCAGCAGCGTAGCAGGGGCTAATAATTCACCCCTCCACTTT.

About this clone itself: Other DNA sequences from this sample encode an identical CDR3 as well. V and J are TRBV5-4 and TRBJ2-7; 7 bases line up with TRBD1. CDR3 length: 15 amino acids. The V and J ends lost 0 bases and 1 base, in that order; junction bases with no gene match: 4. CDR1 and CDR2 from the germline V gene are SGHNT and YYREEE (reference sequence). The CDR3: CASSLGQGGSYEQYF. DNA of the CDR3: TGTGCCAGCAGCTTGGGACAGGGTGGTTCCTACGAGCAGTACTTC.

The J gene is TRBJ2-6, the V gene TRBV2; possibly TRBD1 or TRBD2 for D (5 bases each). Germline assignment: CDR1 SNHLY and CDR2 FYNNEI. V was pared by 5 bases and J by 5 bases, with 19 bases between. The CDR3 extends over 17 amino acids. The CDR3 nucleotides read TGTGCCAGCAGTTCCTTTTTGGGGGAAGTAAGGGCCAACGTCCTGACTTTC. The encoded protein is CASSSFLGEVRANVLTF.

The chain links TRBV28 to TRBJ2-3; TRBD1 matches at 9 bases. The CDR3 loop spans 15 amino acids. The V gene end was trimmed by 3 bases and the J gene end by 4 bases; junction bases not matched to a gene: 5. Germline-derived CDR1 and CDR2 are MDHEN and SYDVKM. The CDR3 region has the DNA TGTGCCAGCAGTTTCGGGACAGGGAACGCAGATACGCAGTATTTT. Its translation: CASSFGTGNADTQYF.

Turning to this clone: The sample has other DNA sequences that encode this CDR3 too. This chain links TRBV4-1 with TRBJ1-1; D is uncertain. This CDR3 has 14 residues. In germline, CDR1 is MGHRA, CDR2 YSYEKL. V was clipped by 1 base and J by 5 bases, with 11 bases between them. The CDR3 bases are TGCGCCAGCAGCCAAGTTGAAGGGAATACTGAAGCTTTCTTT. Amino acids: CASSQVEGNTEAFF.

In its sample, this clone was seen a few times. The chain combines TRBV6-1 with TRBJ2-7, with D uncertain. With 0 bases removed from V and 2 bases from J, the gap between germline ends came to 14 bases. Germline-derived CDR1 and CDR2 are MNHNS and SASEGT. The CDR3 loop spans 16 amino acids. The CDR3 nucleotides are TGTGCCAGCAGTGAAGCAGGCAGTTTACCCACCTACGAGCAGTACTTC. Encoded protein: CASSEAGSLPTYEQYF.

This chain uses TRBV28 with TRBJ2-7; 8 nucleotides match TRBD1. Germline CDR1 and CDR2: MDHEN and SYDVKM. The CDR3 length is 15 residues. The ends lost 5 bases at V and 1 base at J; junction bases unmatched: 7. The CDR3 sequence is CASSKLRQGSYEQYF. CDR3 DNA sequence: TGTGCCAGCAGTAAGCTCCGACAGGGGTCCTACGAGCAGTACTTC.

Concerning this clone itself: A clone one base away is much larger, so this may be a read error. The identical CDR3 is also encoded by other nucleotide sequences in the sample. The chain recombines TRBV30 with TRBJ2-2; no firm D call. The germline V and J ends were trimmed by 2 bases and 0 bases, with 4 bases remaining between them. The CDR3 is made up of 13 amino acids. Germline V lookup: CDR1 GTSNPN, CDR2 SVGIG (reference sequence). CDR3 coding DNA: TGTGCCTGGAGTCGGGCGAACACCGGGGAGCTGTTTTTT. This translates into CAWSRANTGELFF. The complete variable domain, with remaining parts taken from reference TRBV30 and TRBJ2-2, reads SQTIHQWPATLVQPVGSPLSLECTVEGTSNPNLYWYRQAAGRGLQLLFYSVGIGQISSEVPQNLSASRPQDRQFILSSKKLLLSDSGFYLCAWSRANTGELFFGEGSRLTVL.

The genes are TRBV5-1 and TRBJ2-3; 8 bases fit TRBD2. With V trimmed by 0 bases and J by 6 bases, 15 bases remained unmatched. CDR3 length equals 18 residues. The V gene's germline CDR1 is SGHRS and CDR2 YFSETQ. CDR3 region: CASSLGPISGVGADTQYF. DNA of the CDR3: TGCGCCAGCAGCTTGGGCCCTATTAGCGGGGTGGGTGCGGATACGCAGTATTTT.

V usage is TRBV2 and J usage is TRBJ2-1; tentative D call: TRBD2 (5 bases). The CDR3 spans 15 residues. V gave up 7 bases and J gave up 0 bases, with 13 bases separating them. Germline CDR1 SNHLY, CDR2 FYNNEI. The CDR3 here is CASTGLESSYNEQFF. As DNA, the CDR3 is TGTGCCAGCACTGGACTCGAGAGCTCCTACAATGAGCAGTTCTTC.